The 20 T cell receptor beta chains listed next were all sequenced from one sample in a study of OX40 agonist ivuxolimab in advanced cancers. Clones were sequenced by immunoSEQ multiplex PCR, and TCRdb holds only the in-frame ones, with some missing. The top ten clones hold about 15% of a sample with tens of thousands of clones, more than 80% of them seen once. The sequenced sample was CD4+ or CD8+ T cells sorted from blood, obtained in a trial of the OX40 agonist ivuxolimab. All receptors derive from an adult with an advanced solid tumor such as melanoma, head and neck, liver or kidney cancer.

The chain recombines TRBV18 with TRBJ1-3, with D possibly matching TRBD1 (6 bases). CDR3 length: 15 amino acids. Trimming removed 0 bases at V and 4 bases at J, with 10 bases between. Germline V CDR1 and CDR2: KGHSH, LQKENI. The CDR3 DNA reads TGTGCCAGCTCACCACCGGGGGGCGTCGGAAACACCATATATTTT. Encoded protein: CASSPPGGVGNTIYF.

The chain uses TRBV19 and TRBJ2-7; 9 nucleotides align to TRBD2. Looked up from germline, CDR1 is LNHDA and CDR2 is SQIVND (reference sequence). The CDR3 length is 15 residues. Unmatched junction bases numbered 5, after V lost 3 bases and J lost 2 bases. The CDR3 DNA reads TGTGCCAGTAGTATGGGGCTAGCGGGAACCTACGAGCAGTACTTC. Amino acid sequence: CASSMGLAGTYEQYF.

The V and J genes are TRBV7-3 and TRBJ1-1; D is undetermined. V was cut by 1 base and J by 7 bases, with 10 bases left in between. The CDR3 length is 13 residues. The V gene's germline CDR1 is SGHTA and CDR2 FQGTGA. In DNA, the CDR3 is TGTGCCAGCAGCTTAATGGCCCACGGTGAAGCTTTCTTT. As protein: CASSLMAHGEAFF.

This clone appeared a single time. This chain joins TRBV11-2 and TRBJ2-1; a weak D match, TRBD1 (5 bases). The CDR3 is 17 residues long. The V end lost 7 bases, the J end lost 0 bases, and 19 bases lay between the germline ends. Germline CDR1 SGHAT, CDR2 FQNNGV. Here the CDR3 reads CASNFGLGVSSYNEQFF. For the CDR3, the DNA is TGTGCCAGCAACTTTGGGCTAGGGGTGAGCTCCTACAATGAGCAGTTCTTC.

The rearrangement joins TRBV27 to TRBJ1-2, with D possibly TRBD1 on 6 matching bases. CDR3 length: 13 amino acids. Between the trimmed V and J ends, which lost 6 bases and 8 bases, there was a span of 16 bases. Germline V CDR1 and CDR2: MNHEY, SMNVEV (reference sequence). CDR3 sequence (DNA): TGTGCCAGCAGCCCGCCACAGGGACACGGCTACACCTTC. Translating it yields CASSPPQGHGYTF.

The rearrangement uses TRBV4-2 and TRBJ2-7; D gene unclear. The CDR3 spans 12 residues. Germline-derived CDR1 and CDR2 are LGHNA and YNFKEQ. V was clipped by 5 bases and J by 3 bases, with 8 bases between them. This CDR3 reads CASSDLNYEQYF. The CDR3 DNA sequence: TGTGCCAGCAGCGATCTCAACTACGAGCAGTACTTC.

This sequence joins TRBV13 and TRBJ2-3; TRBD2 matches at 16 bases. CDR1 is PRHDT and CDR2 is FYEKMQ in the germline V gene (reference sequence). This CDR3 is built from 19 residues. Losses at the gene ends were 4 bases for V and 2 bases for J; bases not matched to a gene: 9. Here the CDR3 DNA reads TGTGCCAGCAGCTCCGCGGGACTAGCGGGGGGGCCGGACACAGATACGCAGTATTTT. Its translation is CASSSAGLAGGPDTDTQYF.

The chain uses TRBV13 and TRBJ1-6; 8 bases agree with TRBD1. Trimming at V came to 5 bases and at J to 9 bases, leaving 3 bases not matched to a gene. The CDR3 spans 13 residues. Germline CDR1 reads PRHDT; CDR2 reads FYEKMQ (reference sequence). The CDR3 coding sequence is TGTGCCAGCAGCGCCGGACAGGGTTCACCCCTCCACTTT. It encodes CASSAGQGSPLHF.

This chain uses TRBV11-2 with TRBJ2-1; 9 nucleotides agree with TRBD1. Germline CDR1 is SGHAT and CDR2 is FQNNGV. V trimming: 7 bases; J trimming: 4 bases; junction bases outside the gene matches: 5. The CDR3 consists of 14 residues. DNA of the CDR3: TGTGCCAGCATCAGGGACAGGGATTACAATGAGCAGTTCTTC. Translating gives CASIRDRDYNEQFF.

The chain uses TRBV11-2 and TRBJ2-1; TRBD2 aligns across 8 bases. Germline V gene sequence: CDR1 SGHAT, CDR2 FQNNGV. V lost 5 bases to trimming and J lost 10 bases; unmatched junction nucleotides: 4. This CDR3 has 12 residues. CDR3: CASSSGRQEQFF. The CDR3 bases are TGTGCCAGCAGCAGCGGGAGACAAGAGCAGTTCTTC.

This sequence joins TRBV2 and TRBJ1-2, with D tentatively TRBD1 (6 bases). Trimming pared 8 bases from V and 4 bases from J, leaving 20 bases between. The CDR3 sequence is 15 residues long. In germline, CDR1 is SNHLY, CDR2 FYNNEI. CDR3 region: CASLGGGLGGYGYTF. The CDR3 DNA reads TGTGCCAGCTTAGGAGGGGGTCTGGGAGGCTATGGCTACACCTTC.

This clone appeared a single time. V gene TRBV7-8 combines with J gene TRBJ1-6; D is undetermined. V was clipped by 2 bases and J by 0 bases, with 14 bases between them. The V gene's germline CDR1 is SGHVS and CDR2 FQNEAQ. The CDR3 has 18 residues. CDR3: CASSLSLASSSYNSPLHF. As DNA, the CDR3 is TGTGCCAGCAGCTTAAGTTTGGCAAGCAGCTCCTATAATTCACCCCTCCACTTT. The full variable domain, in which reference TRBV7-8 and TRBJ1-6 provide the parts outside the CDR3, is GAGVSQSPRYKVAKRGQDVALRCDPISGHVSLFWYQQALGQGPEFLTYFQNEAQLDKSGLPSDRFFAERPEGSVSTLKIQRTQQEDSAVYLCASSLSLASSSYNSPLHFGNGTRLTVT.

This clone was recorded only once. CDR3 DNA sequence: TGTGCCAGCAATGAACGTCGCAACGAGCAGTACTTC. This encodes CASNERRNEQYF. The chain carries TRBV6-5 and TRBJ2-7; D unresolved. The length of the CDR3 is 12 residues. Germline assignment: CDR1 MNHEY and CDR2 SVGAGI. Trimming took 7 bases from V and 5 from J, leaving 12 bases between them.

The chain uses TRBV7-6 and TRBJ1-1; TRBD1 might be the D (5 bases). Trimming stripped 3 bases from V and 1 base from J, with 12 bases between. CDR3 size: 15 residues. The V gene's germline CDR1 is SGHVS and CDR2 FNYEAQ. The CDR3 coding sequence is TGTGCCAGCAGCTTGGGACGGGTCCCGAACACTGAAGCTTTCTTT. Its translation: CASSLGRVPNTEAFF.

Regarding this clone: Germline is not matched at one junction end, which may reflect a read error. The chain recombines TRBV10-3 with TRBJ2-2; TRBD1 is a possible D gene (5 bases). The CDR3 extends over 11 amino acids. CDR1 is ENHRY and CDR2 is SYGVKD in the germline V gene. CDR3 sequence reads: CAIKGAGELFF. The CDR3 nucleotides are TGTGCGATCAAAGGGGCCGGGGAGCTGTTTTTT.

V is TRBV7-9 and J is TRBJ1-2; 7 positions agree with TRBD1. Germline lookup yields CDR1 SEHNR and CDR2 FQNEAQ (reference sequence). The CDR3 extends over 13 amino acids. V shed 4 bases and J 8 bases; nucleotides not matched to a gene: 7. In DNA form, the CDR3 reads TGTGCCAGCAGCTCCTACAGGGGATGGGGCTACACCTTC. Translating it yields CASSSYRGWGYTF. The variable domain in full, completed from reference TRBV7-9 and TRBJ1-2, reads DTGVSQNPRHKITKRGQNVTFRCDPISEHNRLYWYRQTLGQGPEFLTYFQNEAQLEKSRLLSDRFSAERPKGSFSTLEIQRTEQGDSAMYLCASSSYRGWGYTFGSGTRLTVV.

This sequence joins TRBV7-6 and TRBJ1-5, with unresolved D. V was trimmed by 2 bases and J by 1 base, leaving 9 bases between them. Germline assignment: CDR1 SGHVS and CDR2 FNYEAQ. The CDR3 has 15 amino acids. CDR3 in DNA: TGTGCCAGCAGCTTAAAAGGAGCCAGCAATCAGCCCCAGCATTTT. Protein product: CASSLKGASNQPQHF.

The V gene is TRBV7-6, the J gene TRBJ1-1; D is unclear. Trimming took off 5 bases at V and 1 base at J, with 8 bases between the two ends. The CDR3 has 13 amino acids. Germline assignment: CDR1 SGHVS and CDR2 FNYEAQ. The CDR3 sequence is CASSRRWNTEAFF. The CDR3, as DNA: TGTGCCAGCAGCCGACGTTGGAACACTGAAGCTTTCTTT.

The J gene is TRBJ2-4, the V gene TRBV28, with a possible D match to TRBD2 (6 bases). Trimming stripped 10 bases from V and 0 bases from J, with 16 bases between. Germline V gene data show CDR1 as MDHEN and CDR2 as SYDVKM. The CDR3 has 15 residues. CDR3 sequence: CANQGTYLAKNIQYF. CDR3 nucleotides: TGTGCCAACCAAGGGACTTACTTAGCCAAAAACATTCAGTACTTC.

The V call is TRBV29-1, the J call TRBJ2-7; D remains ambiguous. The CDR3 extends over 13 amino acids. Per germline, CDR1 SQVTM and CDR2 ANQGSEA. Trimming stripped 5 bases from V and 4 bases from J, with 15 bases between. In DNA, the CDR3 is TGCAGCGTTCGTGTAGTTGACCATTACGAGCAGTACTTC. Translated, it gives CSVRVVDHYEQYF.